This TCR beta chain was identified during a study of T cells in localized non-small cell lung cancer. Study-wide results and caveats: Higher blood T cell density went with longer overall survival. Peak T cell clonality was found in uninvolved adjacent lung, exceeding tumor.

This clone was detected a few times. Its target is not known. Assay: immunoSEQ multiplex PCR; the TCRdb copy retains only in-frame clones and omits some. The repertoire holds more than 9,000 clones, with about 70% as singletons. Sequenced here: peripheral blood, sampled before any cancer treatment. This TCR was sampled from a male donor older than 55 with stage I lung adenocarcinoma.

The CDR3 bases are TGTGCCAGTAGTGTGACAGGGAGGGACACTGAAGCTTTCTTT. Its translation is CASSVTGRDTEAFF. The rearrangement uses TRBV19 and TRBJ1-1, with 7 bases fitting TRBD1. Trimming cost V 5 bases and J 3 bases; bases outside gene matches: 6. Germline CDR1 and CDR2: LNHDA and SQIVND (reference sequence). The CDR3 contains 14 residues.